This passage covers 26 T cell receptor beta chains from one sample sequenced in a study of CD8 T cells in ankylosing spondylitis (dated 2017 in TCRdb). The library relied on 5' RACE. TCRdb names Illumina HiSeq 2500 as the instrument used. TCRdb ran its own pipeline on the public reads, namely fastp trimming at Q25 and MiXCR clone calling, and kept in-frame beta chains. Merged by CDR3 protein, the rows form single entries marked with the most common genes and DNA. This sample holds around 30,000 distinct CDR3 sequences; 7.2% were observed only once. About 10% of the sample lies in the top ten. Sequencing was carried out using blood, either unsorted or a sorted T cell fraction (not recorded which). These TCRs come from a male donor with ankylosing spondylitis or in good health (not recorded which).

The sample holds many counts of this clonotype. The chain links TRBV7-2 to TRBJ1-1; no reliable D call. The germline CDR1 and CDR2 sequences are SGHTA and FQGNSA. The CDR3 extends over 14 amino acids. V shed 1 base and J shed 6 bases, with 12 bases lying between them. CDR3 bases: TGTGCCAGCAGCTTAGGGGGTTCGGCACCTGAAGCTTTCTTT. The encoded protein is CASSLGGSAPEAFF. Full variable domain (remainder filled in from reference TRBV7-2 and TRBJ1-1): GAGVSQSPSNKVTEKGKDVELRCDPISGHTALYWYRQSLGQGLEFLIYFQGNSAPDKSGLPSDRFSAERTGGSVSTLTIQRTQQEDSAVYLCASSLGGSAPEAFFGQGTRLTVV.

This clonotype was recorded at least ten times. This sequence joins TRBV20-1 and TRBJ2-1; D is possibly TRBD2 (5 bases). The germline V gene has CDR1 DFQATT and CDR2 SNEGSKA (reference sequence). Trimming cost V 3 bases and J 3 bases, with 12 bases left between them. The CDR3 totals 14 residues. CDR3 coding DNA: TGCAGTGCTAGGGAAGGGAGCGGCTACAATGAGCAGTTCTTC. Translation: CSAREGSGYNEQFF.

There are many counts of this clonotype. V is TRBV6-5 and J is TRBJ2-1; D is possibly TRBD2 (5 bases). The CDR3 runs to 14 residues. Germline CDR1 MNHEY, CDR2 SVGAGI. The ends were cut back, 4 bases at V and 5 bases at J, with 12 bases in the middle. CDR3 amino acids: CASSSPRGNNEQFF. CDR3 coding DNA: TGTGCCAGCAGTTCCCCCCGGGGAAACAATGAGCAGTTCTTC.

At least ten counts were recorded for this clonotype. V usage is TRBV27 and J usage is TRBJ2-2; D is unclear. Germline assignment: CDR1 MNHEY and CDR2 SMNVEV (reference sequence). The CDR3 contains 14 residues. Trimming stripped 1 base from V and 0 bases from J, with 3 bases between. The CDR3: CASSLFPNTGELFF. The CDR3 DNA is TGTGCCAGCAGTTTATTCCCGAACACCGGGGAGCTGTTTTTT.

This clonotype was counted many times. J is TRBJ2-3 and V is TRBV5-1; D ambiguous. Trimming stripped 5 bases from V and 0 bases from J, with 13 bases between. The CDR3 is 15 residues long. Per germline, CDR1 SGHRS and CDR2 YFSETQ. CDR3 nucleotides: TGCGCCAGCAGTTTACCAGAAGCTAGCACAGATACGCAGTATTTT. Translating gives CASSLPEASTDTQYF.

This clonotype occurred many times. In DNA, the CDR3 is TGCGCCAGCAGCCAAAAAGCGGGAGCATTAGATACGCAGTATTTT. The encoded protein is CASSQKAGALDTQYF. The chain combines TRBV4-1 with TRBJ2-3, with 8 nucleotides matching TRBD2. V was pared by 2 bases and J by 5 bases, with 6 bases of the junction left unmatched. Germline values: CDR1 MGHRA, CDR2 YSYEKL. The CDR3 loop spans 15 amino acids.

This clonotype was counted ten times or more. The V and J genes are TRBV12-3 or TRBV12-4 and TRBJ2-7; D call uncertain. The germline V and J ends were trimmed by 3 bases and 6 bases, with 6 bases remaining between them. The CDR3 has 11 amino acids. The CDR3 DNA follows: TGTGCCAGCAGTTTTAACTCCGAGCAGTACTTC. Translated: CASSFNSEQYF.

The genes are TRBV20-1 and TRBJ2-3, with 8 positions matching TRBD1. This CDR3 spans 14 amino acids. Per germline, CDR1 DFQATT and CDR2 SNEGSKA (reference sequence). J gave up 1 base and V 5 bases, and 5 bases lay outside the gene matches. As DNA, the CDR3 is TGCAGTGCTGCCCCGGGACAGGGCACAGATACGCAGTATTTT. Its translation is CSAAPGQGTDTQYF.

This clonotype has at least ten counts. V usage is TRBV29-1 and J usage is TRBJ2-1, with a possible D match to TRBD2 (6 bases). The CDR3 runs to 14 residues. Trimming shortened V by 4 bases and J by 4 bases, and 14 bases separated the two germline ends. Germline V CDR1 and CDR2: SQVTM, ANQGSEA. Written as DNA, the CDR3 is TGCAGCGTTGTGGCCGGGAGTTGGTACAATGAGCAGTTCTTC. As protein: CSVVAGSWYNEQFF.

J is TRBJ2-7 and V is TRBV11-2; D is unclear. Germline CDR1 is SGHAT and CDR2 is FQNNGV. Trimming cost V 4 bases and J 3 bases, with 7 bases left between them. This CDR3 region has 12 residues. CDR3 amino acids: CASSSSIYEQYF. In DNA form, the CDR3 reads TGTGCCAGCAGCTCATCAATCTACGAGCAGTACTTC.

This clonotype was picked up many times. The rearrangement links TRBV4-1 to TRBJ2-1; 11 nucleotides line up with TRBD2. CDR1 is MGHRA and CDR2 is YSYEKL in the germline V gene. V shed 1 base and J 6 bases; nucleotides not matched to a gene: 8. The CDR3 runs to 17 residues. The CDR3 reads CASSQVYGLAGGNEQFF. CDR3 in DNA: TGCGCCAGCAGCCAAGTATATGGTCTAGCGGGAGGCAATGAGCAGTTCTTC.

This clonotype was counted between two and nine times. The chain has TRBV9 and TRBJ2-1, with D perhaps being TRBD1 or TRBD2 (5 bases each). V dropped 0 bases and J dropped 2 bases, with 12 bases sitting between them. The CDR3 is 16 residues long. CDR1 and CDR2 from the germline V gene are SGDLS and YYNGEE. The CDR3 DNA is TGTGCCAGCAGCGTAGGGATGGGACCAGCCTACAATGAGCAGTTCTTC. Translated: CASSVGMGPAYNEQFF.

Ten or more counts support this clonotype. DNA for the CDR3: TGCAGTGCTAGAGATTTAGGGGATGAGCAGTTCTTC. Amino acid sequence: CSARDLGDEQFF. The chain couples TRBV20-1 to TRBJ2-1; TRBD1 might be the D (5 bases). V was pared by 0 bases and J by 8 bases, with 8 bases between. The germline CDR1 and CDR2 sequences are DFQATT and SNEGSKA (reference sequence). The CDR3 consists of 12 residues.

This clonotype was counted between two and nine times. The chain carries TRBV7-2 and TRBJ1-2; 7 bases map to TRBD1. This CDR3 contains 15 residues. Germline CDR1 is SGHTA and CDR2 is FQGNSA. The ends lost 5 bases at V and 4 bases at J; junction bases unmatched: 10. The DNA for the CDR3 is TGTGCCAGCAGCCTCGGACAGGAGACCCGCTATGGCTACACCTTC. Translation: CASSLGQETRYGYTF.

The chain uses TRBV19 and TRBJ2-1; possibly TRBD2 for D (5 bases). V lost 4 bases and J lost 15, with 16 bases in between. The CDR3 runs to 12 residues. The germline gives CDR1 LNHDA, CDR2 SQIVND (reference sequence). Here the CDR3 reads CASSTTGREAFF. As DNA, the CDR3 is TGTGCCAGTAGTACTACCGGCCGGGAAGCGTTCTTC.

This clonotype was seen ten or more times. A junction boundary mismatches the germline segment, possibly from a read error. This chain links TRBV20-1 with TRBJ2-2; 8 nucleotides agree with TRBD2. The germline V gene has CDR1 DFQATT and CDR2 SNEGSKA (reference sequence). The CDR3 covers 16 residues. Here the CDR3 DNA reads TGCTGTGCTAGAGACCTAGCGGGCTCGAACACCGGGGAGCTGTTTTTT. Translation gives CCARDLAGSNTGELFF.

This clonotype was recorded only once. The rearrangement joins TRBV5-1 to TRBJ2-2, with D hard to call. Germline CDR1 is SGHRS and CDR2 is YFSETQ. The CDR3 length is 14 residues. The V gene lost 1 base and the J gene lost 3 bases, with 7 bases spanning the gap. CDR3 in amino acids: CASSLTGYTGELFF. The CDR3 DNA reads TGCGCCAGCAGCTTGACTGGGTACACCGGGGAGCTGTTTTTT.

This clonotype occurred many times. The chain uses TRBV29-1 and TRBJ1-1, with a weak D call TRBD1 (6 bases). Trimming pared 1 base from V and 2 bases from J, leaving 11 bases between. This CDR3 is built from 14 residues. Germline V gene sequence: CDR1 SQVTM, CDR2 ANQGSEA. The CDR3 bases are TGCAGCGTTGAAGGGGGGGCCTCTAACACTGAAGCTTTCTTT. Encoded protein: CSVEGGASNTEAFF.

In its sample, this clonotype was seen many times. The genes are TRBV24-1 and TRBJ2-3; no reliable D call. This CDR3 spans 13 amino acids. The V gene's germline CDR1 is KGHDR and CDR2 SFDVKD. V lost 4 bases, J lost 8 bases, and 12 bases lay in between. CDR3 amino acids: CATSDAKKGTQYF. The CDR3 coding sequence is TGTGCCACCAGTGACGCCAAGAAGGGTACGCAGTATTTT.

The chain is built from TRBV7-2 and TRBJ2-1; 8 positions match TRBD2. There are 16 residues in the CDR3. V lost 6 bases to trimming and J lost 0 bases; unmatched junction nucleotides: 7. The germline V gene encodes CDR1 SGHTA and CDR2 FQGNSA. In DNA, the CDR3 is TGTGCCAGCAGTACTAGCGGAGGAAGCTCCTACAATGAGCAGTTCTTC. Its translation is CASSTSGGSSYNEQFF.

This clonotype was observed many times. The chain carries TRBV12-3 or TRBV12-4 and TRBJ1-4; possibly TRBD1 for D (5 bases). The CDR3 contains 14 residues. V lost 7 bases to trimming and J lost 6 bases, with 15 bases between them. The CDR3 sequence is CASTLVGGDEKLFF. The CDR3 DNA is TGTGCCAGCACCCTAGTCGGAGGGGATGAAAAACTGTTTTTT.

This clonotype was seen ten or more times. The chain uses TRBV9 and TRBJ2-3, with 10 bases that match TRBD2. This CDR3 comprises 15 residues. J lost 3 bases, V lost 3 bases, and 4 bases had no gene match. Germline lookup yields CDR1 SGDLS and CDR2 YYNGEE. The CDR3 region is CASSETSGWTDTQYF. In nucleotides, the CDR3 is TGTGCCAGCAGCGAGACTAGCGGGTGGACAGATACGCAGTATTTT.

This clonotype was counted ten times or more. The chain combines TRBV27 with TRBJ1-1; D not resolved. CDR1 and CDR2 (germline): MNHEY, SMNVEV (reference sequence). The germline V and J ends were trimmed by 4 bases and 1 base, with 7 bases remaining between them. This CDR3 contains 13 residues. CDR3: CASSSEWNTEAFF. In nucleotides, the CDR3 is TGTGCCAGCAGTTCCGAGTGGAACACTGAAGCTTTCTTT.

A word on this clonotype: Sequence at one end of the junction differs from germline and may be a read error. This rearrangement joins TRBV19 to TRBJ2-1; TRBD2 matches 9 bases. CDR1 is LNHDA and CDR2 is SQIVND in the germline V gene (reference sequence). The CDR3 has 16 residues. DNA for the CDR3: TGTGCCAGTAGTCCATTTAGCGGGAGCGGGTACAATGAGCAATTCTTC. Protein: CASSPFSGSGYNEQFF.

This clonotype was counted ten times or more. The chain joins TRBV20-1 to TRBJ1-2; no reliable D call. The CDR3 sequence is 12 residues long. Trimming cost V 6 bases and J 4 bases, with 12 bases left between them. Per the germline V gene, CDR1 is DFQATT and CDR2 is SNEGSKA (reference sequence). CDR3 DNA sequence: TGCAGTGCCAAGAAGAGCTCCTATGGCTACACCTTC. This translates into CSAKKSSYGYTF.

This clonotype has a count of ten or more. V usage is TRBV2 and J usage is TRBJ2-7, with D uncertain. In germline, CDR1 is SNHLY, CDR2 FYNNEI. The length of the CDR3 is 14 residues. The germline V and J ends were trimmed by 8 bases and 2 bases, with 16 bases remaining between them. CDR3 nucleotides: TGTGCCAGCCACCTCACTGAGGCAACCTACGAGCAGTACTTC. Encoded protein: CASHLTEATYEQYF.